This T cell receptor (beta chain) was sequenced in a study of T cells after yellow fever vaccination. This clonotype was found a few times. The antigen remains unidentified. CDR3 length: 14 amino acids. From germline, CDR1 is SGHVS and CDR2 FQNEAQ. The ends were cut back, 2 bases at V and 2 bases at J, with 10 bases in the middle. Study findings and constraints: Most primary-vaccination clones reappeared after the booster (approximately 96% CD4, about 87% CD8). Relatively few clonotypes were ones that appeared in both CD4 and CD8 compartments.

MiXCR, applied by TCRdb to the 5' RACE reads, yields one record per CDR3 protein. This sample has under 300,000 distinct CDR3 sequences, with less than 8.5% found just once. Specimen: CD4+ T cells sorted from PBMCs, collected 15 days after the yellow fever booster vaccination. The clonotype was recovered from a man aged 30 to 45 who received the YFV17D yellow fever vaccine. This sequence joins TRBV7-8 and TRBJ2-7; perhaps TRBD2 as D (6 bases). The CDR3 region has the DNA TGTGCCAGCAGCTTACCGGCTAGCGCCTACGAGCAGTACTTC. Its protein product is CASSLPASAYEQYF. Together with reference TRBV7-8 and TRBJ2-7, the CDR3 gives the full variable domain: GAGVSQSPRYKVAKRGQDVALRCDPISGHVSLFWYQQALGQGPEFLTYFQNEAQLDKSGLPSDRFFAERPEGSVSTLKIQRTQQEDSAVYLCASSLPASAYEQYFGPGTRLTVT.